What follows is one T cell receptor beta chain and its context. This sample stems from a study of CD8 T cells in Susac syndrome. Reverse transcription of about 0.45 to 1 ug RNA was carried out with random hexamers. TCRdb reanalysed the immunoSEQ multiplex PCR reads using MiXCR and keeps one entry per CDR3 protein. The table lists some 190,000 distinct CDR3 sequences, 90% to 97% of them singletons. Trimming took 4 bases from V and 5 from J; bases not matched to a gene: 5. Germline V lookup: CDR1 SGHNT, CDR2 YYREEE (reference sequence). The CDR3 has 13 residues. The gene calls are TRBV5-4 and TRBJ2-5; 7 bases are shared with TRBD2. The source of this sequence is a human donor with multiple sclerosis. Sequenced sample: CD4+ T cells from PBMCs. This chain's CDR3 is CASSRGTTETQYF. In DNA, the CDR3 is TGTGCCAGCAGCCGTGGGACTACCGAGACCCAGTACTTC.